What follows are 24 T cell receptor beta chains derived from one specimen sequenced in a study of human T cells and chemical hapten exposure. Indicated time point: patch test 1, 2 weeks after DPC sensitization. Stated treatment: therapeutic diphenylcyclopropenone sensitization with weekly scalp DPC. Each CDR3 protein gets one entry after TCRdb re-called the RACE reads with MiXCR. The sample contains 40,000 to 60,000 distinct CDR3 sequences, 9.3% of which appear only once. The sample in question was whole blood, obtained in connection with sensitization to the hapten diphenylcyclopropenone (DPC). The receptors come from a woman in her 50s with alopecia areata. Some clones in this sample may be carry-over from other donors' samples.

This clonotype was seen ten or more times. This chain connects TRBV20-1 to TRBJ1-6, with TRBD1 identical over 7 bases. The CDR3 is made up of 16 amino acids. Germline CDR1 is DFQATT and CDR2 is SNEGSKA (reference sequence). The V gene end was trimmed by 0 bases and the J gene end by 7 bases; junction bases not matched to a gene: 9. The CDR3 spells CSARDPEGALNSPLHF. CDR3 DNA: TGCAGTGCTAGAGATCCCGAGGGGGCGTTGAATTCACCCCTCCACTTT.

This clonotype was seen repeatedly, ten times or more. The chain has TRBV6-1 and TRBJ2-2, with 7 bases identical to TRBD1. This CDR3 comprises 18 residues. The trim removed 5 bases at V and 0 bases at J, leaving 12 bases unmatched. Looked up from germline, CDR1 is MNHNS and CDR2 is SASEGT. The CDR3 is CASSPRGWGQTNTGELFF. Here the CDR3 DNA reads TGTGCCAGCAGTCCCCGTGGTTGGGGACAGACGAACACCGGGGAGCTGTTTTTT.

This clonotype was recorded at least ten times. The chain carries TRBV3-1 and TRBJ1-4, with no clear D. Trimming took off 2 bases at V and 14 bases at J, with 12 bases between the two ends. Looked up from germline, CDR1 is LGHDT and CDR2 is YNNKEL (reference sequence). The CDR3 spans 12 residues. Here the CDR3 reads CASSQLAGSLFF. The CDR3 nucleotides read TGTGCCAGCAGCCAATTGGCAGGCTCCCTGTTTTTT.

In its sample, this clonotype was seen many times. The chain is built from TRBV24-1 and TRBJ2-7; tentatively, D is TRBD1 (6 bases). Trimming cost V 6 bases and J 8 bases, with 16 bases left between them. Germline lookup yields CDR1 KGHDR and CDR2 SFDVKD. The CDR3 has 13 amino acids. The CDR3 here is CATSLTAGAKQYF. The CDR3 region has the DNA TGTGCCACCAGTCTCACCGCAGGGGCGAAGCAGTACTTC.

This clonotype was seen repeatedly, ten times or more. The rearrangement uses TRBV29-1 and TRBJ2-2, with 11 positions matching TRBD1. The V segment lost 7 bases and the J segment 4 bases; nucleotides outside the gene matches: 5. The CDR3 runs 14 residues. CDR1 SQVTM and CDR2 ANQGSEA come from the germline V gene. The CDR3 reads CSGWDRGSTGELFF. The CDR3, as DNA: TGCAGCGGCTGGGACAGGGGGTCCACCGGGGAGCTGTTTTTT.

This clonotype was counted many times. The V and J genes are TRBV4-1 and TRBJ2-7, with D tentatively TRBD1 (6 bases). Germline V gene data show CDR1 as MGHRA and CDR2 as YSYEKL. V was pared by 3 bases and J by 3 bases, with 9 bases between. The CDR3 runs 13 residues. The DNA of the CDR3 is TGCGCCAGCAGCCACACACAGGGCTACGAGCAGTACTTC. Protein product: CASSHTQGYEQYF.

In this sample, this clonotype turned up many times. The CDR3 sequence: CASRDSGAPTDTQYF. Written as DNA, the CDR3 is TGTGCCAGCAGAGATAGCGGGGCCCCCACAGATACGCAGTATTTT. The genes are TRBV6-6 and TRBJ2-3; 8 positions match TRBD2. V shed 6 bases and J 2 bases; nucleotides not matched to a gene: 7. The germline gives CDR1 MNHNY, CDR2 SVGAGI (reference sequence). The CDR3 runs 15 residues.

The chain has TRBV5-1 and TRBJ2-7, with a possible D match to TRBD2 (5 bases). The CDR3 covers 15 residues. V dropped 4 bases and J dropped 0 bases, with 14 bases sitting between them. Germline-derived CDR1 and CDR2 are SGHRS and YFSETQ. The CDR3 DNA reads as TGCGCCAGCAGCAAAGGGCGGGCTCGCTCCTACGAGCAGTACTTC. Encoded protein: CASSKGRARSYEQYF. Full variable domain (missing parts from reference TRBV5-1 and TRBJ2-7): KAGVTQTPRYLIKTRGQQVTLSCSPISGHRSVSWYQQTPGQGLQFLFEYFSETQRNKGNFPGRFSGRQFSNSRSEMNVSTLELGDSALYLCASSKGRARSYEQYFGPGTRLTVT.

This clonotype was recorded at least ten times. The rearrangement links TRBV6-6 to TRBJ1-5; D is undetermined. From germline, CDR1 is MNHNY and CDR2 SVGAGI (reference sequence). Deletions cut 4 bases from V and 7 bases from J, with 20 bases between. This CDR3 is 16 amino acids long. CDR3: CASSSTLDGSGQPQHF. DNA for the CDR3: TGTGCCAGCAGTTCAACCCTGGACGGGAGTGGGCAGCCCCAGCATTTT.

This clonotype occurred many times. The chain is built from TRBV28 and TRBJ1-5, with D hard to call. V was pared by 2 bases and J by 11 bases, with 10 bases between. CDR1 is MDHEN and CDR2 is SYDVKM in the germline V gene. This CDR3 is 12 amino acids long. CDR3 sequence reads: CASSLQASSQHF. CDR3 coding DNA: TGTGCCAGCAGTTTACAGGCGTCGTCCCAGCATTTT.

This clonotype came up a few times. The rearrangement links TRBV6-4 to TRBJ2-6; no clear D. The CDR3 has 15 amino acids. V was trimmed by 7 bases and J by 0 bases, leaving 10 bases between them. Germline V gives CDR1 MRHNA, CDR2 SNTAGT. In DNA form, the CDR3 reads TGTGCCAGCACCTCAACAGCCTCTGGGGCCAACGTCCTGACTTTC. Amino acid sequence: CASTSTASGANVLTF.

This clonotype was recorded many times. The gene calls are TRBV4-1 and TRBJ2-3; D is perhaps TRBD2 (5 bases). The V and J ends lost 3 bases and 4 bases respectively, with 14 bases between them. The CDR3 extends over 15 amino acids. Germline CDR1 reads MGHRA; CDR2 reads YSYEKL. The CDR3 spells CASSHGMRGSDTQYF. In nucleotides, the CDR3 is TGCGCCAGCAGCCATGGAATGAGAGGGTCAGATACGCAGTATTTT.

This clonotype was counted many times. The rearrangement links TRBV11-2 to TRBJ2-7; tentative D call: TRBD2 (5 bases). CDR1 is SGHAT, CDR2 FQNNGV, per germline. The CDR3 sequence is 14 residues long. V was clipped by 2 bases and J by 3 bases, with 11 bases between them. The CDR3: CASSLYKRDYEQYF. The CDR3 nucleotides read TGTGCCAGCAGCTTATATAAGAGGGACTACGAGCAGTACTTC.

This clonotype was found a few times. V gene TRBV4-3 combines with J gene TRBJ2-3; weak D call: TRBD2 (5 bases). CDR1 is LGHNA, CDR2 YSLEER, per germline. The CDR3 has 15 residues. The V end was cut by 2 bases, the J end by 1 base, with 10 bases between. CDR3 residues: CASSQRERGTDTQYF. Here the CDR3 DNA reads TGCGCCAGCAGCCAAAGGGAGAGAGGCACAGATACGCAGTATTTT.

In this sample, this clonotype turned up many times. The chain recombines TRBV7-2 with TRBJ1-5, with D maybe TRBD1 (5 bases). Germline V gene data show CDR1 as SGHTA and CDR2 as FQGNSA. The CDR3 totals 15 residues. Between the trimmed V and J ends, which lost 5 bases and 1 base, there was a span of 12 bases. The DNA for the CDR3 is TGTGCCAGCAGCCTAGGGGTGGTCAGCAATCAGCCCCAGCATTTT. Translated: CASSLGVVSNQPQHF.

In its sample, this clonotype was seen many times. The chain's CDR3 is CASRGGRNNQPQHF. The CDR3 DNA reads as TGTGCCAGTAGAGGCGGGAGGAATAATCAGCCCCAGCATTTT. This chain links TRBV19 with TRBJ1-5, with D uncertain. V lost 6 bases and J 4 bases, leaving 13 bases between the germline ends. The CDR3 is made up of 14 amino acids. Germline V CDR1 and CDR2: LNHDA, SQIVND (reference sequence).

In this sample, this clonotype turned up a few times. This chain uses TRBV6-6 with TRBJ2-3, with D hard to call. Trimming took off 0 bases at V and 5 bases at J, with 21 bases between the two ends. Germline V gene data show CDR1 as MNHNY and CDR2 as SVGAGI (reference sequence). The CDR3 is 18 residues long. CDR3 protein: CASSYSVLADPPLDTQYF. CDR3 coding DNA: TGTGCCAGCAGTTACTCGGTGCTGGCGGACCCGCCTCTAGATACGCAGTATTTT.

This chain joins TRBV5-1 and TRBJ2-2; D gene ambiguous. Germline CDR1 reads SGHRS; CDR2 reads YFSETQ. V shed 7 bases and J shed 0 bases, with 7 bases lying between them. The CDR3 runs to 13 residues. CDR3 sequence reads: CASFDANTGELFF. The DNA for the CDR3 is TGCGCCAGCTTTGATGCGAACACCGGGGAGCTGTTTTTT.

This clonotype was counted a few times. The chain joins TRBV3-1 to TRBJ2-7; TRBD1 agrees at 8 bases. The CDR3 has 14 residues. Unmatched junction bases numbered 8, after V lost 4 bases and J lost 6 bases. Germline V gene sequence: CDR1 LGHDT, CDR2 YNNKEL (reference sequence). CDR3 protein: CASSPQHQGAEQYF. The CDR3 region has the DNA TGTGCCAGCAGCCCGCAACACCAGGGGGCCGAGCAGTACTTC.

This clonotype was counted only a few times. The chain uses TRBV7-8 and TRBJ2-3; unclear D gene. V lost 3 bases to trimming and J lost 1 base, with 2 bases between them. CDR3 length: 12 residues. Per the germline V gene, CDR1 is SGHVS and CDR2 is FQNEAQ. The DNA of the CDR3 is TGTGCCAGCAGCTTTGGCACAGATACGCAGTATTTT. Translating gives CASSFGTDTQYF.

This clonotype was detected many times. This chain uses TRBV11-2 with TRBJ2-1; the match to TRBD1 covers 11 bases. Trimming cost V 5 bases and J 3 bases; bases outside gene matches: 3. Germline CDR1 and CDR2: SGHAT and FQNNGV. This CDR3 is 15 amino acids long. In DNA form, the CDR3 reads TGTGCCAGCAGCCCCGGGACAGGGGGCTACAATGAGCAGTTCTTC. Protein sequence: CASSPGTGGYNEQFF.

In its sample, this clonotype was seen many times. This sequence joins TRBV7-2 and TRBJ2-1; 7 bases agree with TRBD2. V lost 10 bases and J lost 0; bases outside the gene matches: 3. The germline V gene has CDR1 SGHTA and CDR2 FQGNSA. The CDR3 totals 13 residues. CDR3 nucleotide sequence: TGTGCCACCTCTAGCGGCTCCTACAATGAGCAGTTCTTC. As protein: CATSSGSYNEQFF.

The chain combines TRBV3-1 with TRBJ1-1; tentatively, D is TRBD1 (5 bases). This CDR3 comprises 16 residues. Germline CDR1 is LGHDT and CDR2 is YNNKEL (reference sequence). Trimming removed 4 bases at V and 0 bases at J, with 15 bases between. Here the CDR3 reads CASSPELGRVNTEAFF. The CDR3 DNA reads TGTGCCAGCAGCCCCGAGTTGGGCAGGGTGAACACTGAAGCTTTCTTT.

Ten or more counts support this clonotype. This chain uses TRBV5-6 with TRBJ2-1; 9 bases are a match to TRBD1. Germline V gene data show CDR1 as SGHDT and CDR2 as YYEEEE. CDR3 length: 15 residues. V shed 2 bases, J shed 7 bases, and the junction held 7 bases outside the gene matches. The DNA of the CDR3 is TGTGCCAGCAGCTTATGGGACAGGGTTTATAATGAGCAGTTCTTC. This encodes CASSLWDRVYNEQFF.